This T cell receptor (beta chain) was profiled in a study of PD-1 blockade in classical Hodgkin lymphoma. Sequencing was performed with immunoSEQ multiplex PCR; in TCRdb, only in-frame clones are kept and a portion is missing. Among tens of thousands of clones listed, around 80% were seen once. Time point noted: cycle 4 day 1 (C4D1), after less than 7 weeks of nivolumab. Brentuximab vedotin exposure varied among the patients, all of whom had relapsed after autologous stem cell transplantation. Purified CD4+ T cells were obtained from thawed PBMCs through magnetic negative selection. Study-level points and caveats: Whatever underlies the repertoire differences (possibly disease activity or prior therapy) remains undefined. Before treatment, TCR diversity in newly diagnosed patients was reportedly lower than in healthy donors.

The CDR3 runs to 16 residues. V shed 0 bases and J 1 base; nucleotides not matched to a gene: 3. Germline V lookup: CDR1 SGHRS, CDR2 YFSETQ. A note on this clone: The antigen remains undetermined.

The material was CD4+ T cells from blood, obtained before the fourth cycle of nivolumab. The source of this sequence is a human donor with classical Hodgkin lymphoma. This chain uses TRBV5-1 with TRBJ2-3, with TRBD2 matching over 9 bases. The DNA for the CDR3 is TGCGCCAGCAGCTTGGAGGCTAGCGGGGGCACAGATACGCAGTATTTT. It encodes CASSLEASGGTDTQYF.